This T cell receptor beta chain was observed in a study of molecular identifiers for immune sequencing clone quantification. Study-level points and caveats: One cell's worth of spiked Jurkat TCR RNA was reportedly detectable among 850,000 to 1,000,000 naive cells.

Notes on this clonotype: No antigen is known for it. A read error may produce the germline difference seen at one junction end.

Previously described methods and listed TCR primers produced bulk TCR libraries. TCRdb re-called the PCR reads with MiXCR, one entry per CDR3 protein. The data contain a few hundred thousand distinct CDR3 sequences, roughly 24% of them seen just once; the ten biggest clones take up around 0.78%. Germline loops: CDR1 SQVTM, CDR2 ANQGSEA. The CDR3 is 16 amino acids. Sequencing libraries of naive CD8 cells derived from roughly 18,000 to 920,000 sorted cells with 10%, 30% or 50% RNA. The origin of this receptor is a human donor in good health. Some libraries in this study had Jurkat cell RNA spiked in. Material: naive CD8+ T cells from blood, with Jurkat cell RNA spiked in. The subset was: FACS-sorted CD8+CD4-CCR7+CD45RA+ naive T cells. This chain connects TRBV29-1 to TRBJ2-6, with TRBD1 as a possible D gene (5 bases). CDR3 DNA: TGCAGCGTTGAAGGGACACCTAACCCTGGGGCCAACGTCCTCACTTTC. This gives the protein CSVEGTPNPGANVLTF.